Listed here are 10 T cell receptor beta chains from one sample, sequenced in a study of identical twins. TCRdb fed the 5' RACE reads into MiXCR, producing one record per CDR3 protein. The sample lists roughly 690,000 distinct CDR3 sequences, 21% occurring once. This sample also belongs to another study, concerning T cells expressing NK-cell markers.

Sequencing was carried out using PBMCs. These receptors all come from a woman between 18 and 29 years old in good health.

V usage is TRBV20-1 and J usage is TRBJ2-2; no firm D call. The CDR3 covers 14 residues. V shed 3 bases and J shed 0 bases, with 8 bases lying between them. Germline CDR1 reads DFQATT; CDR2 reads SNEGSKA (reference sequence). CDR3 in DNA: TGCAGTGCTAGGCCCGGAACGAACACCGGGGAGCTGTTTTTT. Amino acids: CSARPGTNTGELFF.

The rearrangement joins TRBV5-1 to TRBJ2-3; D could derive from TRBD1 or TRBD2 (5 bases each). This CDR3 region has 12 residues. Germline V lookup: CDR1 SGHRS, CDR2 YFSETQ. V lost 4 bases to trimming and J lost 5 bases, with 8 bases between them. The CDR3 spells CASSDSGDTQYF. The CDR3 coding sequence is TGCGCCAGCAGCGACAGCGGAGATACGCAGTATTTT.

This clonotype turned up a few times. The chain combines TRBV25-1 with TRBJ2-2; 9 bases are shared with TRBD1. Germline lookup yields CDR1 MGHDK and CDR2 SYGVNS. The V segment lost 2 bases and the J segment 5 bases; nucleotides outside the gene matches: 6. The CDR3 loop spans 16 amino acids. This CDR3 is CASSERTGTGTGELFF. CDR3 bases: TGTGCCAGCAGTGAACGCACCGGGACAGGGACCGGGGAGCTGTTTTTT. Looking up the rest from reference TRBV25-1 and TRBJ2-2 gives the full variable domain: EADIYQTPRYLVIGTGKKITLECSQTMGHDKMYWYQQDPGMELHLIHYSYGVNSTEKGDLSSESTVSRIRTEHFPLTLESARPSHTSQYLCASSERTGTGTGELFFGEGSRLTVL.

This clonotype appeared many times. This chain joins TRBV9 and TRBJ1-1; 9 nucleotides line up with TRBD1. CDR1 is SGDLS, CDR2 YYNGEE, per germline. This CDR3 has 14 residues. With V trimmed by 4 bases and J by 5 bases, 6 bases remained unmatched. The CDR3 bases are TGTGCCAGCAGCTCGGGACAGGGTAAGACTGAAGCTTTCTTT. Its protein is CASSSGQGKTEAFF.

The gene calls are TRBV20-1 and TRBJ2-3; tentatively, D is TRBD2 (6 bases). Germline-derived CDR1 and CDR2 are DFQATT and SNEGSKA (reference sequence). This CDR3 comprises 14 residues. V was pared by 3 bases and J by 0 bases, with 10 bases between. The CDR3: CSARWGVSTDTQYF. CDR3 in DNA: TGCAGTGCTAGGTGGGGGGTCAGCACAGATACGCAGTATTTT.

The chain couples TRBV11-2 to TRBJ2-2; D may correspond to TRBD1 or TRBD2 (5 bases each). Germline V CDR1 and CDR2: SGHAT, FQNNGV. The CDR3 has 14 amino acids. V was clipped by 2 bases and J by 6 bases, with 10 bases between them. The CDR3 region is CASSLWDRAGELFF. In DNA form, the CDR3 reads TGTGCCAGCAGCTTATGGGACCGGGCCGGGGAGCTGTTTTTT.

The chain recombines TRBV25-1 with TRBJ2-3; 8 nucleotides match TRBD2. V dropped 5 bases and J dropped 4; count of bases not matched to a gene: 11. CDR1 MGHDK and CDR2 SYGVNS come from the germline V gene. This CDR3 is 16 amino acids long. CDR3 nucleotides: TGTGCCAGCAGTTCCCTCGAGACGGGAGGGTCAGATACGCAGTATTTT. It is translated as CASSSLETGGSDTQYF.

This clonotype has just a few counts. The rearrangement joins TRBV7-2 to TRBJ2-1, with TRBD2 as a possible D gene (6 bases). The V and J ends lost 6 bases and 1 base respectively, with 28 bases between them. CDR3 length: 20 residues. Germline values: CDR1 SGHTA, CDR2 FQGNSA. The CDR3 nucleotides are TGTGCCAGCAGTCTAGCGCCGGCCTGGACGGCTTTTGGGTCCTACAATGAGCAGTTCTTC. This encodes CASSLAPAWTAFGSYNEQFF.

This clonotype was picked up one time. This chain uses TRBV20-1 with TRBJ2-7; 7 bases are a match to TRBD1. This CDR3 is built from 14 residues. J was trimmed by 4 bases and V by 6 bases; bases with no gene match: 12. Germline assignment: CDR1 DFQATT and CDR2 SNEGSKA (reference sequence). In DNA form, the CDR3 reads TGCAGTGCCACGGTGGGAGAGGGGGCTTACGAGCAGTACTTC. This encodes CSATVGEGAYEQYF.

This clonotype was counted between two and nine times. The chain links TRBV11-2 to TRBJ2-1, with D unresolved. Deletions cut 1 base from V and 3 bases from J, with 10 bases between. Germline assignment: CDR1 SGHAT and CDR2 FQNNGV. The CDR3 is 15 amino acids. CDR3 in amino acids: CASSLGGRFYNEQFF. The CDR3 DNA reads TGTGCCAGCAGCTTAGGAGGTCGGTTCTACAATGAGCAGTTCTTC.